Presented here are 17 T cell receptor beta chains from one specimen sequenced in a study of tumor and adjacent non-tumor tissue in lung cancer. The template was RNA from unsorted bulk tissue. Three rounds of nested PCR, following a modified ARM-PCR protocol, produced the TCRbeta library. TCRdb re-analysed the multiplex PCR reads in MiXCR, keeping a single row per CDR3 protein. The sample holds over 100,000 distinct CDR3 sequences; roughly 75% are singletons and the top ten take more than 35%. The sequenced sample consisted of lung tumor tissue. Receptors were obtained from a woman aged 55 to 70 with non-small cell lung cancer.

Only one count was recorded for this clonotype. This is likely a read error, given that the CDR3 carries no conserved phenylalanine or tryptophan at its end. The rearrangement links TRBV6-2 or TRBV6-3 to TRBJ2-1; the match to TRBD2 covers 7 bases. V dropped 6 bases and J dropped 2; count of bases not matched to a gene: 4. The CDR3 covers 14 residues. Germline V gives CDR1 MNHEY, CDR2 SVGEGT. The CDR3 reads CASSGLVPYNEQFI. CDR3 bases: TGTGCCAGCAGCGGACTAGTCCCCTACAATGAGCAGTTCATC.

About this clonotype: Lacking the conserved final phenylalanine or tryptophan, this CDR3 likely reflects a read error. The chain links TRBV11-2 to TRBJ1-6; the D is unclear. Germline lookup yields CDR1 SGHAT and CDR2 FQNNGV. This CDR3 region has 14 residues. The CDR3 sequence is CASSLESSNSPLHI. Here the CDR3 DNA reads TGTGCCAGCAGTTTAGAATCAAGTAATTCACCCCTCCACATT.

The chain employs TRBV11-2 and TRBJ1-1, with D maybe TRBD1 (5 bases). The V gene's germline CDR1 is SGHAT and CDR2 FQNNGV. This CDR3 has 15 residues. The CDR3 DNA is TGTGACAACAACCCTCGGGACGGCCAGTACACTGAAGCTTTCTTT. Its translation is CDNNPRDGQYTEAFF.

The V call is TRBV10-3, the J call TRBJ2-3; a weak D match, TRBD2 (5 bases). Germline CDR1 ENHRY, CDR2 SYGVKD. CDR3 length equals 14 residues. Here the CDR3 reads CVAGSGTSTDTQYF. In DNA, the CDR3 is TGTGTCGCGGGTAGTGGCACTAGCACAGATACGCAGTATTTT.

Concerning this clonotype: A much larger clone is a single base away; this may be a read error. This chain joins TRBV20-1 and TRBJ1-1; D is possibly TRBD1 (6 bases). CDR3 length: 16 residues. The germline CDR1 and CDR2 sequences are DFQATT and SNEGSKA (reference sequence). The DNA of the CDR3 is TGCAGTGCCAAAATCGAAGGACAGTTGGGGAACACTGATGCTTTCTTT. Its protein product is CSAKIEGQLGNTDAFF.

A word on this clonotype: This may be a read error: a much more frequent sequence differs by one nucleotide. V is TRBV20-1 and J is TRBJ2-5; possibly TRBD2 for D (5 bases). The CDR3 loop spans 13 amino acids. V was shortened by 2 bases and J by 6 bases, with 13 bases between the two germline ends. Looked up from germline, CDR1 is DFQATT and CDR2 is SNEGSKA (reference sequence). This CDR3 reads CSARLAEAKTQYF. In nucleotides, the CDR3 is TGCAGTGCTAGACTCGCGGAGGCGAAGACCCAGTACTTC.

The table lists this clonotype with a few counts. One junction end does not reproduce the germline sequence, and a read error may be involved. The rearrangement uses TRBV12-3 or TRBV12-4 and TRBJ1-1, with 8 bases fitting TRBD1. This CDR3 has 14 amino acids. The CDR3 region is CACSSRGRETEAFF. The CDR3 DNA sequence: TGTGCCTGCAGTTCCAGGGGGCGAGAAACTGAAGCTTTCTTT.

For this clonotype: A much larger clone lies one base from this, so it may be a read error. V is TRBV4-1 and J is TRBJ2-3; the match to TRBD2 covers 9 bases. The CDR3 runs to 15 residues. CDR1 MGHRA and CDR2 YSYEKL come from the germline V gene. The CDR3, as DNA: TGCGCCAGCAGCCACGACGGGACTAGCACAGATACGCAGTTTTTT. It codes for CASSHDGTSTDTQFF.

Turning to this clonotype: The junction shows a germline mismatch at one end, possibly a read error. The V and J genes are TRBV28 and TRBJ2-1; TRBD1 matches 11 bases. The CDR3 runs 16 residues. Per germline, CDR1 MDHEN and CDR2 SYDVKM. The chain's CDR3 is CASKEAGTGGHNERFF. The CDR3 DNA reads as TGTGCCAGTAAGGAGGCCGGGACAGGGGGACACAATGAGCGGTTCTTC.

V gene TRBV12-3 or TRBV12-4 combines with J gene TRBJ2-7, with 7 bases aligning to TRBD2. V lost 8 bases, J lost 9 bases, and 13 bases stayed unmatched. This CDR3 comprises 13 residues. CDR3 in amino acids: CASLGGVSYWQYF. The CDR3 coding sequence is TGTGCCAGCCTTGGGGGGGTATCCTACTGGCAGTACTTC.

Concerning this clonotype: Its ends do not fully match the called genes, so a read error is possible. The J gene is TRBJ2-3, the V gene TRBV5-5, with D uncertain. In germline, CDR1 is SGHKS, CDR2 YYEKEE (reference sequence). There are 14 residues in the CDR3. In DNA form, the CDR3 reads TGTGCCAGCAGCTTTTTAGTGAACACAGATACTCAGTATTTT. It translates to CASSFLVNTDTQYF.

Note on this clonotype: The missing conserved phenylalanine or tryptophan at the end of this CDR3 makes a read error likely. The CDR3 DNA sequence: TGCAGTGCTAGACTTTCAGCGAGCTCCTACGAGCAGTACTTA. Residues: CSARLSASSYEQYL. The V call is TRBV20-1, the J call TRBJ2-7; D remains ambiguous. Looked up from germline, CDR1 is DFQATT and CDR2 is SNEGSKA (reference sequence). The CDR3 spans 14 residues. Trimming took off 2 bases at V and 0 bases at J, with 11 bases between the two ends.

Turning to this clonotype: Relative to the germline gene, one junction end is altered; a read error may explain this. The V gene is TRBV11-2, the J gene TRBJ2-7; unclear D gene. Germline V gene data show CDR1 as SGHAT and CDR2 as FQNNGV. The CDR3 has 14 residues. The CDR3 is CASSWDRGRYELYF. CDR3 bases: TGTGCCAGCAGTTGGGATCGCGGAAGATACGAGCTGTACTTC.

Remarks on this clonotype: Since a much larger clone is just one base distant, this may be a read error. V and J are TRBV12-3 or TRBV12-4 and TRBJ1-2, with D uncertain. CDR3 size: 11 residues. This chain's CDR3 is CDSSLNRGYTF. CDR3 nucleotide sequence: TGTGACAGCAGTTTAAATAGGGGCTACACCTTC.

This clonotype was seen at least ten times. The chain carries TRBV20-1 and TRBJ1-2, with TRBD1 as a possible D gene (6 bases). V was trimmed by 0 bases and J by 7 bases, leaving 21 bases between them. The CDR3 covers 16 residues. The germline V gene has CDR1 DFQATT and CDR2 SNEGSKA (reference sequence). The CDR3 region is CSARDARAGDRGGYTF. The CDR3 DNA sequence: TGCAGTGCTAGAGATGCGCGGGCAGGGGATAGGGGTGGCTACACCTTC.

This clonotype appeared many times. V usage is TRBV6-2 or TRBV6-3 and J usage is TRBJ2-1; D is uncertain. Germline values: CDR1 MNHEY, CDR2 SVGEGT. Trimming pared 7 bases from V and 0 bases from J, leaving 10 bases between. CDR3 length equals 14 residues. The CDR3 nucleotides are TGTGCCAGCATCCCTAGGAACTCCTACAATGAGCAGTTCTTC. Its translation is CASIPRNSYNEQFF.

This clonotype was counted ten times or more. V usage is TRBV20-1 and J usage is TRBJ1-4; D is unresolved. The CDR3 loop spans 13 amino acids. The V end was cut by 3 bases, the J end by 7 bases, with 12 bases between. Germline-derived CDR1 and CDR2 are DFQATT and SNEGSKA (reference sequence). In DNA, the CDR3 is TGCAGTGCTAGTAGTCAGGCAGGTGAAAAACTGTTTTTT. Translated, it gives CSASSQAGEKLFF.